Sequencing of this T cell receptor (beta chain) was carried out in a study of molecular identifiers for immune sequencing clone quantification. At the level of the study: The replicate experiment used RNA from approximately 20,000 or 100,000 naive CD8 cells. This RNA was split into five aliquots, and four of them were sequenced.

TCRdb passed the PCR reads through MiXCR, listing each CDR3 protein once. The sample holds around 480,000 distinct CDR3 sequences, roughly a fifth seen once. Germline V gene data show CDR1 as SGHDN and CDR2 as FVKESK. CDR3 size: 15 residues. The ends lost 2 bases at V and 5 bases at J; junction bases unmatched: 7. This clonotype was recorded many times. Its specificity is unknown. Study-level findings and limits: Detection of one spiked Jurkat cell's TCR RNA reportedly worked in one million naive cells.

This clonotype was sampled from a human donor in good health. Some libraries in this study had Jurkat cell RNA spiked in. Sequenced sample: naive CD8+ T cells from blood, with Jurkat cell RNA spiked in. As for subset: FACS-sorted CD8+CD4-CCR7+CD45RA+ naive T cells. The rearrangement joins TRBV14 to TRBJ2-7, with 9 bases aligning to TRBD1. DNA of the CDR3: TGTGCCAGCAGCCAAAATCCCGGGACAGGGCACGAGCAGTACTTC. Amino acids: CASSQNPGTGHEQYF.